This entry features one TCR beta chain sequence. Its cognate antigen is unknown. These data come from a study of a mutant IDH1 vaccine in newly diagnosed glioma. Across the study: The study started vaccination 4-6 weeks after radiotherapy alone, or with temozolomide cycles.

Germline CDR1 and CDR2: MNHEY and SMNVEV (reference sequence). Germline trimming cut 5 bases from V and 2 bases from J; bases unmatched to any gene: 8. This CDR3 spans 16 amino acids. The method was immunoSEQ multiplex PCR; TCRdb's version includes in-frame clones alone and lacks a portion of them. The table lists tens of thousands of clones, about 61% of them singletons. Specified time point: week 47, end of study. The vaccine gave 300 ug of a 20-mer mutant IDH1 peptide subcutaneously per dose. Sequences were derived from peripheral blood mononuclear cells (PBMCs), sampled from a glioma patient whose treatment included an IDH1 peptide vaccine. This TCR was recovered from a man aged 35-49 years with glioma. Some clones in this sample may be carry-over from other donors' samples. J is TRBJ2-7 and V is TRBV27; 11 nucleotides match TRBD2. The CDR3 DNA follows: TGTGCCAGCAGTGCCCTGACTAGCGGGGAGACCTACGAGCAGTACTTC. This encodes CASSALTSGETYEQYF.